This paragraph covers one TCR beta chain sequence. Time point here: baseline pretreatment blood. Regarding treatment: 15 Gy SBRT to primary tumor, nephrectomy 4 weeks later. The CDR3 totals 15 residues. CDR1 is SQVTM and CDR2 is ANQGSEA in the germline V gene. V was trimmed by 6 bases and J by 2 bases, leaving 19 bases between them. Using immunoSEQ multiplex PCR, the repertoire was profiled, and TCRdb retains in-frame clones only, with some absent. The profile shows about 140,000 clones, less than 90% of them singletons. This entry belongs to a study of radiation and T cells in renal cell carcinoma. The clonotype was recovered from a woman aged 45-60 years with renal cell carcinoma. Specimen: blood, collected from a patient whose treatment included radiotherapy and nephrectomy. This chain joins TRBV29-1 and TRBJ1-1; no firm D call. In DNA form, the CDR3 reads TGCAGCGTGTCCTATACTGGTCAGCTCAACACTGAAGCTTTCTTT. It is translated as CSVSYTGQLNTEAFF.